The sequence of this TCR beta chain was determined in a study of blood T cell repertoires in COVID-19. In the study overall: There were acute and convalescent COVID-19 samples, and they came from the United States, Italy and Spain. T cells, B-cell-depleted T cells, or PBMCs provided the cDNA or gDNA that served as material.

Authors' data handling: How many nucleated cells were present was estimated from reference gene primer amplification. The method was immunoSEQ multiplex PCR; TCRdb's version includes in-frame clones alone and lacks a portion of them. V and J calls and clone size are as listed in that table; D and trimming were resolved from the DNA. The sample shows fewer than 300,000 clones, around 88% of them seen only once. This CDR3 has 16 amino acids. Deletions cut 4 bases from V and 0 bases from J, with 11 bases between. CDR1 SGDLS and CDR2 YYNGEE come from the germline V gene. V is TRBV9 and J is TRBJ2-6, with D possibly being TRBD1 (6 bases). This TCR was sampled from a man older than 75 with acute or convalescent COVID-19. The material sequenced was peripheral blood. The CDR3 sequence is CASSITGNSGANVLTF. CDR3 in DNA: TGTGCCAGCAGCATAACAGGGAACTCTGGGGCCAACGTCCTGACTTTC.